The TCR beta chain described here comes from a study of T-cell reconstitution after alpha-beta-depleted transplantation in children. General observations from the study: Alpha-beta T cells present about two months after transplant were reported to originate from several hundred expanded graft clones.

Construction of the TCRbeta library involved unique molecular identifiers. Each CDR3 protein gets one entry after TCRdb re-called the PCR reads with MiXCR. The table shows 200,000 to 250,000 distinct CDR3 sequences, with approximately 8% occurring only once. Losses at the gene ends were 1 base for V and 3 bases for J; bases not matched to a gene: 5. The CDR3 sequence is 15 residues long. The V gene's germline CDR1 is SGHDN and CDR2 FVKESK. Regarding this clonotype: Its specificity is unknown.

The material sequenced was PBMCs, mostly from graft donor cells, taken 360 days after TCRalphabeta/CD19-depleted stem cell transplant. This chain connects TRBV14 to TRBJ2-7, with 8 bases that match TRBD2. The receptor was isolated from a male patient between 2 and 15 years old who had a stem cell transplant for acute myeloid leukemia, so the T cells may come from the graft donor. As DNA, the CDR3 is TGTGCCAGCAGCCAAGTAACTAGCGGATTCTACGAGCAGTACTTC. Amino acids: CASSQVTSGFYEQYF.